A single sample is the source of the 6 T cell receptor beta chains below, sequenced in a study of early T cells in non-severe SARS-CoV-2 infection. TCRdb re-derived calls from the 5' RACE reads in MiXCR, one entry per CDR3 protein. Of 50,000 to 70,000 distinct CDR3 sequences listed, more than 8.5% are singletons. Material: whole blood. Receptor source: an adult who was a healthcare worker with PCR-confirmed SARS-CoV-2 infection or an uninfected control (not recorded which).

This clonotype was found a few times. The genes are TRBV12-3 or TRBV12-4 and TRBJ1-1; TRBD1 agrees at 8 bases. J gave up 5 bases and V 6 bases, and 5 bases lay outside the gene matches. This CDR3 comprises 13 residues. This CDR3 reads CASRRTGSTEAFF. CDR3 sequence (DNA): TGTGCCAGCAGACGGACAGGGAGTACTGAAGCTTTCTTT.

With regard to this clonotype: One junction end disagrees with the germline gene, perhaps due to a read error. The chain employs TRBV7-7 and TRBJ1-6, with a weak D call TRBD1 (5 bases). The CDR3 extends over 14 amino acids. Germline assignment: CDR1 SSHAT and CDR2 FNYEAQ (reference sequence). CDR3 in amino acids: CASSSQGFDSPLHF. CDR3 sequence (DNA): TGTGCTAGCAGCAGTCAGGGCTTTGATTCACCCCTCCACTTT.

This rearrangement joins TRBV30 to TRBJ1-3; the D gene is possibly TRBD1 (6 bases). Trimming took 5 bases from V and 10 from J, leaving 12 bases between them. This CDR3 spans 11 amino acids. Germline CDR1 and CDR2: GTSNPN and SVGIG (reference sequence). The CDR3 loop is CAWGQRETIYF. The CDR3 DNA sequence: TGTGCCTGGGGACAGAGAGAAACCATATATTTT.

At least ten counts were recorded for this clonotype. The gene calls are TRBV10-3 and TRBJ2-5, with 8 bases matching TRBD2. After removal of 4 bases from V and 3 bases from J, the junction contained 4 bases not matched to a gene. The germline gives CDR1 ENHRY, CDR2 SYGVKD. The CDR3 sequence is 14 residues long. Here the CDR3 reads CAISGPAGEETQYF. Here the CDR3 DNA reads TGTGCCATCAGTGGGCCAGCGGGAGAAGAGACCCAGTACTTC.

This clonotype has a count of ten or more. The V call is TRBV5-1, the J call TRBJ1-6; 9 bases align to TRBD1. The V gene's germline CDR1 is SGHRS and CDR2 YFSETQ. This CDR3 has 16 residues. V lost 3 bases and J lost 5; bases outside the gene matches: 6. CDR3 region: CASSSPTGGNNSPLHF. CDR3 nucleotide sequence: TGCGCCAGCAGCTCCCCGACAGGGGGGAATAATTCACCCCTCCACTTT.

This clonotype was seen ten or more times. The J gene is TRBJ2-1, the V gene TRBV5-1; D is possibly TRBD2 (5 bases). The V end was cut by 0 bases, the J end by 0 bases, with 7 bases between. The CDR3 runs 15 residues. Germline V gene sequence: CDR1 SGHRS, CDR2 YFSETQ. The CDR3 DNA reads as TGCGCCAGCAGCTTGGACGGGAACTCCTACAATGAGCAGTTCTTC. It is translated as CASSLDGNSYNEQFF.